Following are 22 T cell receptor beta chains from one sample sequenced in a study of human T cells and chemical hapten exposure. As to time point: patch test 2, 6 weeks after DPC sensitization. Regarding treatment: therapeutic diphenylcyclopropenone sensitization with weekly scalp DPC. One entry per CDR3 protein, called by TCRdb with MiXCR from the RACE reads. Altogether over 100,000 distinct CDR3 sequences are present, roughly a tenth being singletons, with the ten largest covering 3% to 3.5%. Sample: whole blood, taken in connection with sensitization to the hapten diphenylcyclopropenone (DPC). These TCRs come from a woman aged 40 to 55 with alopecia areata. Some clones in this sample may be carry-over from other donors' samples.

The rearrangement uses TRBV6-1 and TRBJ2-3, with TRBD1 matching 8 bases. The germline gives CDR1 MNHNS, CDR2 SASEGT. This CDR3 has 16 residues. Unmatched junction bases numbered 14, after V lost 7 bases and J lost 5 bases. CDR3 sequence (DNA): TGTGCCAGCAACACTGGCAGGGGGCTAAGGGGAGATACGCAGTATTTT. Amino acids: CASNTGRGLRGDTQYF.

This clonotype was counted between two and nine times. This chain uses TRBV29-1 with TRBJ2-1, with TRBD2 matching over 12 bases. The V segment lost 2 bases and the J segment 4 bases; nucleotides outside the gene matches: 6. Germline V CDR1 and CDR2: SQVTM, ANQGSEA. The CDR3 totals 16 residues. As DNA, the CDR3 is TGCAGCGTTGAACTCTCGACTAGCGGGAGATACAATGAGCAGTTCTTC. Translation: CSVELSTSGRYNEQFF.

The table lists this clonotype with many counts. V and J are TRBV4-1 and TRBJ1-4, with D uncertain. Germline V CDR1 and CDR2: MGHRA, YSYEKL. V was cut by 3 bases and J by 9 bases, with 14 bases left in between. The CDR3 is 14 residues long. The CDR3 loop is CASSHLTLMQKLFF. CDR3 nucleotides: TGCGCCAGCAGCCATCTTACCCTGATGCAAAAACTGTTTTTT.

CDR3 DNA: TGTGCCAGCAGCCCCTGGGGAGGGGCCGAGCAGTACTTC. Translating it yields CASSPWGGAEQYF. The chain has TRBV6-5 and TRBJ2-7, with TRBD2 matching over 7 bases. V was clipped by 6 bases and J by 6 bases; unmatched bases: 8. In germline, CDR1 is MNHEY, CDR2 SVGAGI. CDR3 size: 13 residues.

This clonotype showed up many times. The chain couples TRBV4-3 to TRBJ1-2; D not resolved. CDR3 length: 15 amino acids. V lost 5 bases and J 3 bases, leaving 16 bases between the germline ends. The V gene's germline CDR1 is LGHNA and CDR2 YSLEER. As DNA, the CDR3 is TGCGCCAGCAGCGCACAGAGAGCGGGTCACTATGGCTACACCTTC. Its protein product is CASSAQRAGHYGYTF.

V gene TRBV9 combines with J gene TRBJ2-7; D is unresolved. Trimming shortened V by 4 bases and J by 5 bases, and 10 bases separated the two germline ends. Germline V gene sequence: CDR1 SGDLS, CDR2 YYNGEE. The length of the CDR3 is 12 residues. CDR3 protein: CASSPNSHEQYF. In DNA form, the CDR3 reads TGTGCCAGCAGCCCGAACAGCCACGAGCAGTACTTC.

This clonotype occurred a few times. J is TRBJ1-1 and V is TRBV6-6; TRBD1 matches 7 bases. The CDR3 is 15 residues long. The V gene end was trimmed by 6 bases and the J gene end by 4 bases; junction bases not matched to a gene: 11. Germline CDR1 reads MNHNY; CDR2 reads SVGAGI (reference sequence). CDR3 loop: CASSQPYRDSTEAFF. The CDR3 DNA follows: TGTGCCAGCAGCCAACCTTACCGGGACAGCACTGAAGCTTTCTTT.

This clonotype was counted at least ten times. This sequence joins TRBV20-1 and TRBJ1-2, with TRBD1 matching 10 bases. CDR1 is DFQATT and CDR2 is SNEGSKA in the germline V gene (reference sequence). The CDR3 is 16 residues long. V trimming: 2 bases; J trimming: 8 bases; junction bases outside the gene matches: 14. DNA for the CDR3: TGCAGTGCTAGACCCCTCTCCGGCGAGGACAGGGGGGGCTACACCTTC. Translated, it gives CSARPLSGEDRGGYTF.

Many counts were recorded for this clonotype. The chain carries TRBV10-2 and TRBJ2-3, with 10 nucleotides matching TRBD2. J lost 1 base, V lost 8 bases, and 6 bases had no gene match. Germline V gene data show CDR1 as WSHSY and CDR2 as SAAADI. The CDR3 spans 15 residues. CDR3 in DNA: TGCGCCAGCTTTCCCGGGACTAGCGGCACAGATACGCAGTATTTT. Translation: CASFPGTSGTDTQYF.

CDR3 DNA: TGTGCCAGCAGCCGATCAGGGGGACAAGAGACCCAGTACTTC. It yields the protein CASSRSGGQETQYF. The genes are TRBV11-1 and TRBJ2-5; TRBD1 matches 7 bases. CDR3 length equals 14 residues. Per the germline V gene, CDR1 is SGHAT and CDR2 is FQDESV (reference sequence). The J segment lost 2 bases and the V segment lost 5 bases, leaving 5 bases of the junction unmatched. Using reference TRBV11-1 and TRBJ2-5 for the parts outside the CDR3, the full variable domain is EAEVAQSPRYKITEKSQAVAFWCDPISGHATLYWYRQILGQGPELLVQFQDESVVDDSQLPKDRFSAERLKGVDSTLKIQPAELGDSAMYLCASSRSGGQETQYFGPGTRLLVL.

Concerning this clonotype itself: A much larger clone differs by one base, so this may be a read error. The chain combines TRBV6-2 or TRBV6-3 with TRBJ2-7, with D unresolved. V was shortened by 4 bases and J by 6 bases, with 10 bases between the two germline ends. CDR1 and CDR2 (germline): MNHEY, SVGEGT. The CDR3 has 12 amino acids. The CDR3 loop reads CASSLGALEQYF. As DNA, the CDR3 is TGTGCCAGCAGTTTGGGCGCCCTCGAGCAGTACTTC.

On this clonotype itself: This is likely a read error, given that the CDR3 carries no conserved phenylalanine or tryptophan at its end. The gene calls are TRBV9 and TRBJ2-5; 9 bases are shared with TRBD2. The V gene end was trimmed by 3 bases and the J gene end by 2 bases; junction bases not matched to a gene: 2. Per the germline V gene, CDR1 is SGDLS and CDR2 is YYNGEE. The CDR3 has 14 residues. CDR3 amino acids: CASSERGVQETQYS. CDR3 in DNA: TGTGCCAGCAGCGAGCGGGGGGTACAAGAGACCCAGTACTCC.

In this sample, this clonotype turned up many times. The V call is TRBV9, the J call TRBJ1-4; D gene uncertain. This CDR3 contains 15 residues. The V end lost 4 bases, the J end lost 4 bases, and 14 bases lay between the germline ends. Germline CDR1 is SGDLS and CDR2 is YYNGEE. In DNA form, the CDR3 reads TGTGCCAGCAGCCTAGAAGGTAGTCTTAATGAAAAACTGTTTTTT. Residues: CASSLEGSLNEKLFF.

This rearrangement joins TRBV12-3 or TRBV12-4 to TRBJ2-1; 7 positions agree with TRBD1. The ends lost 6 bases at V and 8 bases at J; junction bases unmatched: 4. There are 12 residues in the CDR3. CDR3 DNA sequence: TGTGCCAGCAGATTGACAGGGTATGAGCAGTTCTTC. It encodes CASRLTGYEQFF.

The chain is built from TRBV4-1 and TRBJ1-4; D call uncertain. The germline CDR1 and CDR2 sequences are MGHRA and YSYEKL. The CDR3 has 16 amino acids. Deletions cut 4 bases from V and 6 bases from J, with 18 bases between. CDR3 DNA sequence: TGCGCCAGCAGCCGCCGTGACTTGCCGAAGGATGAAAAACTGTTTTTT. Amino acid sequence: CASSRRDLPKDEKLFF.

This clonotype has a count of ten or more. V gene TRBV7-8 combines with J gene TRBJ2-5; possibly TRBD1 for D (5 bases). Germline values: CDR1 SGHVS, CDR2 FQNEAQ. Trimming left V 2 bases short and J 8 bases short, with 18 bases between. CDR3 length: 15 residues. The CDR3 loop reads CASSLTGQGSRTQYF. CDR3 bases: TGTGCCAGCAGCTTAACGGGCCAGGGCTCTAGAACCCAGTACTTC.

J is TRBJ1-2 and V is TRBV4-3; unclear D gene. CDR1 is LGHNA, CDR2 YSLEER, per germline. The V end was cut by 4 bases, the J end by 0 bases, with 12 bases between. The CDR3 runs 15 residues. Here the CDR3 reads CASSLDLLSNYGYTF. CDR3 coding DNA: TGCGCCAGCAGCCTCGACCTTCTGTCTAACTATGGCTACACCTTC.

This clonotype occurred many times. This chain connects TRBV6-1 to TRBJ1-5; D is possibly TRBD1 (6 bases). The V end lost 4 bases, the J end lost 7 bases, and 17 bases lay between the germline ends. Germline CDR1 MNHNS, CDR2 SASEGT. The CDR3 has 15 residues. The CDR3 DNA reads TGTGCCAGCAGTGGTTCAAGTGGGGGCCGACAGCCCCAGCATTTT. This encodes CASSGSSGGRQPQHF.

This clonotype was counted many times. The V and J genes are TRBV10-3 and TRBJ1-4, with D perhaps matching TRBD1 (5 bases). Looked up from germline, CDR1 is ENHRY and CDR2 is SYGVKD. V lost 4 bases and J 3 bases, leaving 9 bases between the germline ends. The CDR3 sequence is 14 residues long. CDR3 sequence (DNA): TGTGCCATCAGTGGACAGCCCGCTAATGAAAAACTGTTTTTT. It codes for CAISGQPANEKLFF.

In this sample, this clonotype turned up many times. The CDR3 DNA reads as TGTGCCAGCAGCTTGCTTTGGGACACCTCCTACAATGAGCAGTTCTTC. The encoded protein is CASSLLWDTSYNEQFF. The J gene is TRBJ2-1, the V gene TRBV5-5; the D gene is possibly TRBD1 (6 bases). This CDR3 is built from 16 residues. CDR1 and CDR2 (germline): SGHKS, YYEKEE (reference sequence). V was cut by 1 base and J by 0 bases, with 11 bases left in between.

This clonotype was counted only a few times. The chain has TRBV12-3 or TRBV12-4 and TRBJ1-5, with D uncertain. The ends were cut back, 5 bases at V and 3 bases at J, with 8 bases in the middle. This CDR3 has 13 residues. The chain's CDR3 is CASSNSLNQPQHF. CDR3 nucleotides: TGTGCCAGCAGTAACTCCCTCAATCAGCCCCAGCATTTT.

At least ten counts were recorded for this clonotype. This chain connects TRBV4-2 to TRBJ2-4, with a possible D match to TRBD1 (5 bases). From germline, CDR1 is LGHNA and CDR2 YNFKEQ. V lost 1 base and J lost 0, with 10 bases in between. This CDR3 has 16 amino acids. CDR3 DNA: TGTGCCAGCAGCCAAGTGACAGAACTAGCCAAAAACATTCAGTACTTC. Its translation is CASSQVTELAKNIQYF.